This T cell receptor beta chain was captured by sequencing in a study of blood T cells in healthy people across ages. Overall study: Template switching retrieved approximately one barcoded beta molecule for each two T cells.

Note on this clonotype: The antigen remains undetermined.

V gave up 1 base and J gave up 5 bases, with 7 bases separating them. This CDR3 is 13 amino acids long. Germline lookup yields CDR1 LNHNV and CDR2 YYDKDF (reference sequence). A second PCR of about 7 to 11 cycles used a sample-barcoded 5' primer and a J-beta primer mix. MiXCR, run by TCRdb on the 5' RACE reads, gives a single entry per CDR3 protein. The sample consists of 1.5 million to 2 million distinct CDR3 sequences, 39% of them appearing once. Isolation of PBMCs gave at least 7 million cells per sample. Study findings and constraints: Age showed a roughly linear inverse relationship with TCR beta diversity per million T cells.

This chain connects TRBV15 to TRBJ2-3; D not resolved. The sequenced sample was blood. The sequence came from a human donor in good health. CDR3 DNA: TGTGCCACCAGCAGAGTGGGGATAGATACGCAGTATTTT. Its translation: CATSRVGIDTQYF.